What follows are 21 T cell receptor beta chains derived from one specimen sequenced in a study of T cell repertoires in aging, cancer and after chemotherapy. A mixed TRB-A/B primer pool amplified rearranged TRB by multiplex touch-down PCR. TCRdb re-called the multiplex PCR reads with MiXCR, one entry per CDR3 protein. The sample carries approximately 1,500 distinct CDR3 sequences, 23% recorded once. Peripheral blood genomic DNA, not sorted cells or RNA, was the template. Sequencing was carried out using blood. The receptors shown here come from a human donor with a blood cancer.

By proportion, this clonotype is medium-sized. The J gene is TRBJ1-1, the V gene TRBV19; 7 positions agree with TRBD1. The germline gives CDR1 LNHDA, CDR2 SQIVND (reference sequence). The ends lost 3 bases at V and 5 bases at J; junction bases unmatched: 3. The CDR3 is 13 residues long. CDR3 coding DNA: TGTGCCAGTAGTATTGAGGGACAGACTGAAGCTTTCTTT. Protein product: CASSIEGQTEAFF.

This clonotype is medium-sized within its sample. This sequence joins TRBV19 and TRBJ1-2, with D perhaps matching TRBD1 (6 bases). The CDR3 has 12 residues. From germline, CDR1 is LNHDA and CDR2 SQIVND (reference sequence). Deletions cut 9 bases from V and 5 bases from J, with 13 bases between. DNA for the CDR3: TGTGCCAGCGGGGGGGGCGTTTATGGCTACACCTTC. This codes for CASGGGVYGYTF.

The chain links TRBV6-5 to TRBJ2-1, with 9 bases matching TRBD1. The CDR3 consists of 14 residues. Trimming took 3 bases from V and 9 from J; bases not matched to a gene: 6. The V gene's germline CDR1 is MNHEY and CDR2 SVGAGI. The CDR3 reads CASSYGQGRGEQFF. The CDR3 DNA follows: TGTGCCAGCAGTTATGGACAGGGGAGGGGTGAGCAGTTCTTC.

This clonotype is judged medium-sized. The chain combines TRBV6-4 with TRBJ1-3, with 9 bases identical to TRBD1. Unmatched junction bases numbered 8, after V lost 1 base and J lost 1 base. The germline CDR1 and CDR2 sequences are MRHNA and SNTAGT. This CDR3 region has 18 residues. The CDR3 loop is CASSDLGDRVRSGNTIYF. In DNA, the CDR3 is TGTGCCAGCAGTGACTTGGGGGACAGGGTAAGGTCTGGAAACACCATATATTTT.

This clonotype is termed medium-sized (0.01 to 0.1%). The CDR3 spells CASNSNYGYTF. The DNA of the CDR3 is TGTGCCAGTAATTCCAACTATGGCTACACCTTC. The chain carries TRBV19 and TRBJ1-2; D remains unclear. V dropped 7 bases and J dropped 2 bases, with 5 bases sitting between them. CDR3 length equals 11 residues. Germline-derived CDR1 and CDR2 are LNHDA and SQIVND (reference sequence). Variable domain in full (rest from reference TRBV19 and TRBJ1-2): DGGITQSPKYLFRKEGQNVTLSCEQNLNHDAMYWYRQDPGQGLRLIYYSQIVNDFQKGDIAEGYSVSREKKESFPLTVTSAQKNPTAFYLCASNSNYGYTFGSGTRLTVV.

The gene calls are TRBV5-6 and TRBJ2-3; TRBD1 aligns across 11 bases. V trimming: 0 bases; J trimming: 4 bases; junction bases outside the gene matches: 4. Germline V gene data show CDR1 as SGHDT and CDR2 as YYEEEE. CDR3 size: 16 residues. Written as DNA, the CDR3 is TGTGCCAGCAGCTTGGGGGGACAGGGGGGGGCAGATACGCAGTATTTT. Its translation: CASSLGGQGGADTQYF.

This clonotype is medium-sized within its sample. This CDR3 reads CASSPPHYSEQYV. For the CDR3, the DNA is TGTGCCAGCAGTCCCCCTCACTACAGCGAGCAGTACGTC. The V gene is TRBV6-2 or TRBV6-3, the J gene TRBJ2-7; D is unresolved. V lost 5 bases and J 6 bases, leaving 14 bases between the germline ends. Per the germline V gene, CDR1 is MNHEY and CDR2 is SVGEGT. CDR3 size: 13 residues.

In this sample, this clonotype turned up a few times. The gene calls are TRBV7-2 and TRBJ2-7, with TRBD1 identical over 8 bases. V shed 4 bases and J 5 bases; nucleotides not matched to a gene: 10. The CDR3 length is 15 residues. Per germline, CDR1 SGHTA and CDR2 FQGNSA. The CDR3 DNA sequence: TGTGCCAGCAGCTCTGGGACCGGACAGGGCGACGAGCAGTACGTC. Its protein is CASSSGTGQGDEQYV.

This clonotype qualifies as medium-sized. The chain combines TRBV6-1 with TRBJ1-2; 9 bases fit TRBD1. CDR1 and CDR2 (germline): MNHNS, SASEGT. The ends lost 10 bases at V and 4 bases at J; junction bases unmatched: 7. The CDR3 extends over 13 amino acids. Here the CDR3 reads CATGDRALYGYTF. The CDR3 DNA sequence: TGTGCCACCGGGGACAGGGCGCTCTATGGCTACACCTTC.

This clonotype counts as medium-sized. The genes are TRBV12-3 or TRBV12-4 and TRBJ2-1; D gene unclear. V was cut by 6 bases and J by 5 bases, with 17 bases left in between. This CDR3 has 15 amino acids. CDR3 nucleotide sequence: TGTGCCAGCAGCGAGGCTTACACTGAAAACAATGAGCAGTTCTTC. Translating it yields CASSEAYTENNEQFF.

Judged by abundance, this clonotype is medium-sized (0.01 to 0.1%). The rearrangement links TRBV5-1 to TRBJ2-2, with D unresolved. Germline V CDR1 and CDR2: SGHRS, YFSETQ. The CDR3 is 15 residues long. The germline V and J ends were trimmed by 1 base and 6 bases, with 13 bases remaining between them. The CDR3 sequence: CASSLNFGDPGELFF. DNA of the CDR3: TGCGCCAGCAGCTTGAACTTTGGAGACCCCGGGGAGCTGTTTTTT.

This clonotype is medium-sized (0.01 to 0.1%) within its sample. This chain uses TRBV12-3 or TRBV12-4 with TRBJ1-2; tentatively, D is TRBD1 (6 bases). There are 13 residues in the CDR3. The V and J ends lost 6 bases and 6 bases respectively, with 14 bases between them. The CDR3 loop is CASRQGGYDGYTF. The CDR3 DNA follows: TGTGCCAGCAGACAGGGAGGGTACGATGGCTACACCTTC.

This clonotype was recorded a few times. The chain is built from TRBV2 and TRBJ2-2; 7 bases match TRBD2. The germline gives CDR1 SNHLY, CDR2 FYNNEI. J gave up 3 bases and V 8 bases, and 6 bases lay outside the gene matches. The CDR3 loop spans 14 amino acids. DNA of the CDR3: TGTGCCAGCGCTCCGGGGAGGGACACCGGGGAGCTGTTTTTT. Amino acids: CASAPGRDTGELFF. Using reference TRBV2 and TRBJ2-2 for the parts outside the CDR3, the full variable domain is EPEVTQTPSHQVTQMGQEVILRCVPISNHLYFYWYRQILGQKVEFLVSFYNNEISEKSEIFDDQFSVERPDGSNFTLKIRSTKLEDSAMYFCASAPGRDTGELFFGEGSRLTVL.

The chain uses TRBV4-3 and TRBJ1-5; the D gene is possibly TRBD1 (5 bases). The germline V gene encodes CDR1 LGHNA and CDR2 YSLEER. CDR3 size: 14 residues. V shed 1 base and J shed 8 bases, with 12 bases lying between them. CDR3 DNA: TGCGCCAGCAGCCAAGCGGTCAGGGTGGAGCCCCAGCATTTT. This encodes CASSQAVRVEPQHF.

In the case of this clonotype: A much larger clone lies one base from this, so it may be a read error. This chain uses TRBV19 with TRBJ1-5, with 8 bases matching TRBD1. This CDR3 region has 16 residues. The germline gives CDR1 LNHDA, CDR2 SQIVND (reference sequence). CDR3 sequence: CASSTRQGNSNQPHHF. Written as DNA, the CDR3 is TGTGCCAGTAGTACCCGACAGGGGAATAGCAATCAGCCCCATCATTTT. The whole variable domain, filled in from reference TRBV19 and TRBJ1-5, reads DGGITQSPKYLFRKEGQNVTLSCEQNLNHDAMYWYRQDPGQGLRLIYYSQIVNDFQKGDIAEGYSVSREKKESFPLTVTSAQKNPTAFYLCASSTRQGNSNQPHHFGDGTRLSIL.

This clonotype is categorized as medium-sized. This rearrangement joins TRBV24-1 to TRBJ2-6, with D possibly matching TRBD1 (7 bases). Per the germline V gene, CDR1 is KGHDR and CDR2 is SFDVKD. The CDR3 consists of 16 residues. The germline V and J ends were trimmed by 5 bases and 1 base, with 11 bases remaining between them. The CDR3 region is CATSAQGGSGANVLTF. The CDR3 DNA reads as TGTGCCACCAGTGCCCAGGGGGGTTCTGGGGCCAACGTCCTGACTTTC.

The chain combines TRBV19 with TRBJ2-3; TRBD2 matches 10 bases. Germline values: CDR1 LNHDA, CDR2 SQIVND (reference sequence). This CDR3 contains 19 residues. The V gene end was trimmed by 6 bases and the J gene end by 2 bases; junction bases not matched to a gene: 17. DNA for the CDR3: TGTGCCAGTAGGAAAACCCCTACTAGCGGGGACAGACCCACAGATACGCAGTATTTT. Protein: CASRKTPTSGDRPTDTQYF.

This clonotype has just a few counts. The chain links TRBV7-3 to TRBJ2-3; 8 nucleotides agree with TRBD2. CDR3 size: 15 residues. V was clipped by 4 bases and J by 5 bases; unmatched bases: 8. From germline, CDR1 is SGHTA and CDR2 FQGTGA. Here the CDR3 reads CASSSGLARGDTQYF. CDR3 sequence (DNA): TGTGCCAGCAGCTCCGGACTAGCCCGGGGAGATACGCAGTATTTT.

This chain links TRBV5-1 with TRBJ1-1; the match to TRBD1 covers 9 bases. CDR3 length equals 14 residues. CDR1 and CDR2 from the germline V gene are SGHRS and YFSETQ. Trimming took 4 bases from V and 5 from J; bases not matched to a gene: 6. CDR3 sequence reads: CASSLGQGWTEAFF. The DNA of the CDR3 is TGCGCCAGCAGCCTAGGACAGGGGTGGACTGAAGCTTTCTTT.

As for this clonotype: A much more abundant neighbour one base away suggests this may be a read error. The chain has TRBV11-1 and TRBJ1-1; D call uncertain. This CDR3 region has 14 residues. CDR1 is SGHAT and CDR2 is FQDESV in the germline V gene (reference sequence). The CDR3 DNA reads TGTGCCATCAGCTTATCTGGGTTCAACACTGAAGCTTTCTTT. This sequence encodes CAISLSGFNTEAFF.

This clonotype is deemed medium-sized. The V gene is TRBV6-2 or TRBV6-3, the J gene TRBJ2-6; TRBD2 is a possible D gene (6 bases). CDR1 and CDR2 (germline): MNHEY, SVGEGT. V was shortened by 8 bases and J by 2 bases, with 25 bases between the two germline ends. This CDR3 contains 19 residues. The CDR3 loop reads CASFSRVPGLTAGANVLTF. The CDR3 DNA reads TGTGCCAGCTTCTCCCGTGTTCCGGGACTCACCGCTGGGGCCAACGTCCTGACTTTC.